These T cell receptor beta chains were read from a single sample in a study of blood T cell repertoires in COVID-19. Using immunoSEQ multiplex PCR, the repertoire was profiled, and TCRdb retains in-frame clones only, with some absent. Of over 250,000 clones detected, around 90% appear once; the ten largest clones hold roughly 2.2%. Sequencing was performed on peripheral blood. These receptors all come from a man aged 50-59 years with acute or convalescent COVID-19. CDR3s include the opening cysteine and the closing phenylalanine or tryptophan. The D gene is left open where the match is weak. Not all rows give a size; the values are once, few, many and, for expanded clones, a class.

>NA|TRBV7-9|TRBJ2-2|once
TGTGCCAGCAGCTTACAGGGGTTCACCGGGGAGCTGTTTTTT
CASSLQGFTGELFF
>TRBD2|TRBV18|TRBJ2-1|NA
TGTGCCAGCTCATCCTACGGGACTAGGAAATACAATGAGCAGTTCTTC
CASSSYGTRKYNEQFF
>NA|TRBV10-2|TRBJ1-5|NA
TGCGCCAGCAGTCTACGATTTGGTGTAGACAATCAGCCCCAGCATTTT
CASSLRFGVDNQPQHF
>NA|TRBV29-1|TRBJ1-4|NA
TGCAGCGTTGGAGGCGATAATGAAAAACTGTTTTTT
CSVGGDNEKLFF
>NA|TRBV5-1|TRBJ2-7|NA
TGCGCCAGCAGCTTGGGTGGGAGATCGGGGAACTACGAGCAGTACTTC
CASSLGGRSGNYEQYF
>NA|TRBV30|TRBJ2-7|NA
TGTGCCTGGAGTGTTGGGGGCGCGATCTCCTACGAGCAGTACTTC
CAWSVGGAISYEQYF
>TRBD1|TRBV6-5|TRBJ1-5|NA
TGTGCCAGCAGTTACGGGGGACAGGGTGGTCAGCCCCAGCATTTT
CASSYGGQGGQPQHF
>TRBD2|TRBV12-3/TRBV12-4|TRBJ2-1|NA
TGTGCCAGCAGCCGGGACTACGGCCATGAGCAGTTCTTC
CASSRDYGHEQFF
>TRBD1|TRBV30|TRBJ1-2|NA
TGTGCCTCACGGACAGGGGCTAACTATGGCTACACCTTC
CASRTGANYGYTF
>TRBD1|TRBV18|TRBJ2-1|NA
TGTGCCAGCTCACCACCGACAGGGAGCTCCTACAATGAGCAGTTCTTC
CASSPPTGSSYNEQFF